This passage covers 20 T cell receptor beta chains from one sample sequenced in a study of CD8 T cells in ankylosing spondylitis. TCRdb redid the calling of the 5' RACE reads with MiXCR, one entry per CDR3 protein. The data hold nearly 350,000 distinct CDR3 sequences, with under 15% observed a single time. What was sequenced was blood, either unsorted or a sorted T cell fraction (not recorded which). Receptor source: a male donor with ankylosing spondylitis or in good health (not recorded which).

V gene TRBV6-5 combines with J gene TRBJ2-7; unclear D gene. This CDR3 has 13 residues. The ends were cut back, 0 bases at V and 1 base at J, with 4 bases in the middle. The V gene's germline CDR1 is MNHEY and CDR2 SVGAGI. CDR3 loop: CASSYSESYEQYF. CDR3 DNA: TGTGCCAGCAGTTACTCAGAGTCCTACGAGCAGTACTTC.

This clonotype was picked up a small number of times. The chain combines TRBV3-1 with TRBJ1-2, with TRBD1 as a possible D gene (5 bases). This CDR3 comprises 13 residues. CDR1 LGHDT and CDR2 YNNKEL come from the germline V gene (reference sequence). Trimming cost V 1 base and J 8 bases, with 11 bases left between them. The CDR3 DNA reads as TGTGCCAGCAGCCAAGGAGGGGATATGGGCTACACCTTC. It translates to CASSQGGDMGYTF.

To note about this clonotype: The junction does not match germline at one end; this may be a read error. The rearrangement joins TRBV20-1 to TRBJ2-1; a weak D match, TRBD2 (6 bases). The germline gives CDR1 DFQATT, CDR2 SNEGSKA (reference sequence). This CDR3 spans 13 amino acids. The CDR3 sequence is CSASGDSHNEQFF. The CDR3 region has the DNA TGCAGTGCTAGCGGGGACTCCCACAATGAGCAGTTCTTC.

The chain is built from TRBV5-1 and TRBJ1-2; no clear D. CDR1 is SGHRS, CDR2 YFSETQ, per germline. The CDR3 consists of 14 residues. V was shortened by 0 bases and J by 8 bases, with 14 bases between the two germline ends. The CDR3 coding sequence is TGCGCCAGCAGCTTGGTTCTCCCGGCGGAAGGCTACACCTTC. It encodes CASSLVLPAEGYTF.

This clonotype occurred many times. This chain connects TRBV12-3 or TRBV12-4 to TRBJ2-2; 7 nucleotides match TRBD1. CDR3 length: 17 amino acids. V was clipped by 2 bases and J by 9 bases; unmatched bases: 15. CDR3 in DNA: TGTGCCAGCAGTTTATACACCGGGACAGTAAGGCCTAGGGAGCTGTTTTTT. Amino acid sequence: CASSLYTGTVRPRELFF.

The table lists this clonotype with a few counts. This sequence joins TRBV4-2 and TRBJ2-1; D uncertain. Trimming stripped 0 bases from V and 0 bases from J, with 9 bases between. The CDR3 consists of 16 residues. Germline V gene sequence: CDR1 LGHNA, CDR2 YNFKEQ. CDR3 sequence (DNA): TGTGCCAGCAGCCAAGAGGTGTTTTCCTCCTACAATGAGCAGTTCTTC. Its translation is CASSQEVFSSYNEQFF.

This clonotype was counted between two and nine times. The V gene is TRBV12-3 or TRBV12-4, the J gene TRBJ1-1; D is unclear. The CDR3 has 13 amino acids. The ends were cut back, 6 bases at V and 1 base at J, with 9 bases in the middle. The CDR3 reads CASRGRENTEAFF. CDR3 bases: TGTGCCAGCAGAGGGAGGGAGAACACTGAAGCTTTCTTT.

J is TRBJ1-1 and V is TRBV5-6; D is undetermined. Trimming shortened V by 5 bases and J by 8 bases, and 13 bases separated the two germline ends. CDR1 and CDR2 from the germline V gene are SGHDT and YYEEEE. The CDR3 contains 12 residues. This CDR3 is CASSFKPSEAFF. CDR3 coding DNA: TGTGCCAGCAGTTTTAAGCCGTCGGAAGCTTTCTTT.

The table lists this clonotype with a few counts. This chain connects TRBV12-3 or TRBV12-4 to TRBJ2-1; 7 bases are a match to TRBD2. The CDR3 has 15 amino acids. Unmatched junction bases numbered 8, after V lost 2 bases and J lost 7 bases. CDR3 coding DNA: TGTGCCAGCAGTTTATCTGGGCGGGGGATTAATGAGCAGTTCTTC. Its translation: CASSLSGRGINEQFF.

This clonotype came up many times. The genes are TRBV5-1 and TRBJ1-2; D is unresolved. V was shortened by 5 bases and J by 0 bases, with 8 bases between the two germline ends. The CDR3 is made up of 13 amino acids. The germline V gene encodes CDR1 SGHRS and CDR2 YFSETQ. The CDR3 DNA sequence: TGCGCCAGCAGTGTGGACCCTAACTATGGCTACACCTTC. This codes for CASSVDPNYGYTF.

This sequence joins TRBV20-1 and TRBJ2-5; TRBD2 matches at 9 bases. V trimming: 3 bases; J trimming: 5 bases; junction bases outside the gene matches: 4. Germline V lookup: CDR1 DFQATT, CDR2 SNEGSKA (reference sequence). The CDR3 runs 13 residues. The CDR3 reads CSASSGGPETQYF. The DNA of the CDR3 is TGCAGTGCTAGCAGCGGGGGGCCGGAGACCCAGTACTTC.

This rearrangement joins TRBV11-2 to TRBJ2-1; 9 bases agree with TRBD2. CDR3 size: 15 residues. Germline CDR1 is SGHAT and CDR2 is FQNNGV. Trimming removed 1 base from V and 2 bases from J; junction bases left unmatched: 0. The CDR3 nucleotides read TGTGCCAGCAGCTTAGCTAGCGGGACCTACAATGAGCAGTTCTTC. It translates to CASSLASGTYNEQFF. Full variable domain (missing parts from reference TRBV11-2 and TRBJ2-1): EAGVAQSPRYKIIEKRQSVAFWCNPISGHATLYWYQQILGQGPKLLIQFQNNGVVDDSQLPKDRFSAERLKGVDSTLKIQPAKLEDSAVYLCASSLASGTYNEQFFGPGTRLTVL.

This clonotype occurred many times. Germline and junction disagree at one end, which may indicate a read error. The rearrangement links TRBV29-1 to TRBJ2-3, with 8 bases matching TRBD2. Germline V gives CDR1 SQVTM, CDR2 ANQGSEA. This CDR3 comprises 11 residues. As DNA, the CDR3 is TGTTCGGGAGGGCGGGGAGATACGCAGTATTTT. It specifies CSGGRGDTQYF.

This clonotype was counted many times. J is TRBJ2-7 and V is TRBV12-3 or TRBV12-4; the match to TRBD2 covers 12 bases. Trimming took 7 bases from V and 7 from J; bases not matched to a gene: 5. This CDR3 region has 13 residues. The CDR3 here is CASIQGTSGEQYF. Written as DNA, the CDR3 is TGTGCCAGCATTCAAGGGACTAGCGGGGAGCAGTACTTC.

This chain connects TRBV12-3 or TRBV12-4 to TRBJ2-1; weak D call: TRBD1 (5 bases). The CDR3 runs to 16 residues. V lost 5 bases to trimming and J lost 2 bases, with 16 bases between them. The CDR3 bases are TGTGCCAGCAGTGGCGTGGGGCGTGGGACCTACAATGAGCAGTTCTTC. This translates into CASSGVGRGTYNEQFF.

This clonotype was observed a handful of times. This CDR3 reads CASSFVGSYEQYF. The CDR3 region has the DNA TGTGCCAGCAGCTTTGTCGGATCCTACGAGCAGTACTTC. The V gene is TRBV12-3 or TRBV12-4, the J gene TRBJ2-7; D unresolved. V was cut by 6 bases and J by 1 base, with 10 bases left in between. The CDR3 consists of 13 residues.

This clonotype was observed a few times. The rearrangement links TRBV5-1 to TRBJ1-3; D remains unclear. Germline V gene data show CDR1 as SGHRS and CDR2 as YFSETQ. V lost 0 bases, J lost 6 bases, and 4 bases lay in between. The CDR3 contains 12 residues. The CDR3 DNA is TGCGCCAGCAGCTTGGGAGAAAACACCATATATTTT. Translated: CASSLGENTIYF. Using reference TRBV5-1 and TRBJ1-3 for the parts outside the CDR3, the full variable domain is KAGVTQTPRYLIKTRGQQVTLSCSPISGHRSVSWYQQTPGQGLQFLFEYFSETQRNKGNFPGRFSGRQFSNSRSEMNVSTLELGDSALYLCASSLGENTIYFGEGSWLTVV.

Only a few counts were recorded for this clonotype. The rearrangement links TRBV2 to TRBJ2-1; TRBD2 is a possible D gene (5 bases). The CDR3 runs 16 residues. The V end was cut by 8 bases, the J end by 0 bases, with 17 bases between. CDR1 SNHLY and CDR2 FYNNEI come from the germline V gene. The CDR3: CASGRSRESSYNEQFF. In DNA, the CDR3 is TGTGCCAGCGGCCGCTCTCGGGAATCCTCCTACAATGAGCAGTTCTTC.

This clonotype was seen a few times. This sequence joins TRBV5-1 and TRBJ1-1, with a weak D call TRBD1 (6 bases). Germline V gives CDR1 SGHRS, CDR2 YFSETQ. This CDR3 contains 15 residues. V lost 0 bases and J lost 4, with 13 bases in between. The CDR3 DNA is TGCGCCAGCAGCTTGGACAGGGCCTCGAGCACTGAAGCTTTCTTT. Translation gives CASSLDRASSTEAFF.

The sample holds many counts of this clonotype. In DNA, the CDR3 is TGCGCCAGCAGCTCCCAGGGTCTCGATGAGCAGTTCTTC. This translates into CASSSQGLDEQFF. This chain links TRBV5-1 with TRBJ2-1; D may be TRBD1 (5 bases). Germline V CDR1 and CDR2: SGHRS, YFSETQ. Trimming removed 3 bases at V and 8 bases at J, with 12 bases between. This CDR3 has 13 residues.